Described below is a single TCR beta chain sequence and its context. This clone was counted a few times. Its antigen target is currently unknown. No base quality values were provided; no much bigger clone lies one nucleotide off. This record comes from a study of cytomegalovirus exposure and HLA in healthy donors (dated by TCRdb to about 2017). In the study overall: An earlier analysis of roughly 500 of the donors reported about 260 Gb of sequence data and approximately 120 million unique TCR beta sequences obtained from about 200 million T cells. An early release covering just under 650 HLA-typed donors comprised around 300 gigabases of sequencing data and tens of millions of unique TCR sequences. Among the roughly 400 genotyped donors, approximately 76% belonged to the genetic ancestry cluster associated with self-reported Caucasian donors. The study aimed to test whether signatures of past pathogen exposure could be identified by cataloging public T cell receptors. Using immunosequencing, the study profiled T cell repertoires from 666 subjects and related those repertoires to cytomegalovirus serostatus. A separate validation cohort of roughly 120 different subjects was used in addition to the approximately 640-subject first cohort. The study combined high-throughput TCR immunosequencing, statistical association of individual TCRs with disease status, and machine learning to predict cytomegalovirus infection status. To study patterns of TCR occurrence, a later analysis re-analyzed previously published TCR beta repertoires from several hundred donors and added high-resolution HLA genotyping. In the later analysis, no new phenotypic data were used to find candidate immune exposures; instead, reliance was placed on TCR beta sequences and their occurrence across donors. In an earlier analysis of a few hundred of the donors, high-throughput TCR beta sequencing was used to judge whether each TCR beta V gene segment behaved as functional or pseudogenic. Donor age, sex, ethnicity and CMV serostatus were compiled together with the repertoire data. In a later genetic analysis, genome-wide SNP genotypes for 398 of the 666 donors were used, and that subset was treated as a discovery cohort. Every discovery cohort repertoire had been produced on one sequencing platform. HLA typing included class I and class II loci at four-digit resolution. Typing coverage varied by locus: 629-630 donors for A, B, C, DRB1 and DQB1; approximately 520 for DQA1; around 610 for DPA1; fewer than 480 for DPB1. Because of strong linkage in the cohort, four or five DR-DQ haplotypes were treated as single units for association and clustering. On average, around 230,000 unique TCR beta nucleotide sequences were sequenced per donor among 398 genotyped donors of the cohort, with 15% to 20% of those sequences being non-productive.

The cohort comprised approximately 700 healthy bone marrow donors. At the time of sampling, every cohort member was nominally healthy, though immune exposures that went unrecorded were likely present. The donor was CMV seronegative and belonged to the group of 320 or so seronegative cohort members. A peripheral blood sample was provided by each donor, and peripheral blood mononuclear cells were used for TCR beta sequencing. The Qiagen DNeasy Blood Extraction Kit was used to extract genomic DNA from the blood cell samples. Trimmed from V: 6 bases; trimmed from J: 2 bases; junction bases lacking a gene match: 9. The germline V gene (reference sequence) yields MNHNY for CDR1 and SVGAGI for CDR2. The CDR3 starts with the cysteine, ends with the phenylalanine, and has 15 residues. The entry retains the CDR3 DNA only, 45 bases that are in frame from base 1. The receptor library was made with the immunoSEQ multiplex PCR assay. For the multiplex PCR, a mixture combining 60 forward primers for TCR Vbeta segments and 13 reverse primers for TCR Jbeta segments was used. A multiplex PCR assay on genomic DNA amplified the CDR3 region of rearranged TCR beta genes. The Illumina HiSeq System was used to sequence the amplified TCR beta libraries as 87-base-pair reads. The authors processed their data as follows. Across the 500 to 850 repertoires, a later analysis counted approximately 75 million unique TCR beta chains, roughly 11 million of which were shared by at least two donors. Raw reads were error-corrected and collapsed into unique sequences with a nearest-neighbor algorithm that merged closely related sequences to remove PCR and sequencing errors. Alignment of CDR3 sequences to IMGT reference sequences was used to assign V, D and J gene segments. For a sequence to be retained, a match of at least six nucleotides was required to both a V gene segment and a J gene segment. Rearrangements were classified as productive when the CDR3 lacked stop codons and remained in frame with V and J, and all other rearrangements were classified as non-productive. Following IMGT convention, CDR3 was defined as the stretch from the second conserved V-encoded cysteine up to the conserved J-encoded phenylalanine. In an earlier analysis of around 640 of the donors, sequences lacking an unambiguous match to a single V gene segment were excluded. An earlier analysis of almost 600 of the donors classified V segments as functional when productive rearrangements were above 56.7% and as segregating when the standard deviation between donors was above 5%. To diagnose cytomegalovirus status from the catalog of TCR beta chain sequences, a statistical classification framework was built. A later analysis assigned V and J genes by comparing TCR nucleotide sequences with IMGT/GENE-DB human TR gene sequences. In a later analysis, CDR3 sequences and most-parsimonious VDJ recombination scenarios were assigned using the TCRdist pipeline. In a later analysis, each TCR beta chain was defined by its CDR3 amino acid sequence together with its V-gene family, and reads without a unique V-gene family were excluded. To address suspected cross-contamination and a sequencing artifact, a later analysis removed over 500 highly shared, low-generation-probability nucleotide sequences. In a later analysis, a clonal expansion index was calculated for each public chain from normalized within-repertoire ranks of inferred template counts. In a later analysis, generation probabilities were computed with a VDJ recombination model fitted to out-of-frame rearrangements, and the resulting probabilities were checked against IGoR. A later analysis scored TCR-TCR, TCR-HLA and TCR-CMV co-occurrence with hypergeometric tests, applying a repertoire-size bias correction to TCR pairs. In a later analysis, false discovery rates were estimated by permuting HLA or CMV assignments 20 times. In a later analysis, co-occurring TCRs were grouped with DBSCAN, and TCRdist sequence similarity was added when clustering was performed within HLA-allele-positive subsets. For co-occurrence clustering, repertoires with fewer than 30,000 or more than 120,000 public chains were excluded, along with five repertoires with anomalous nucleotide sharing. TCRdb retrieved this table from immuneACCESS and kept in-frame rearrangements only. Not all clones are present; in checked studies, unresolved V genes account for under half, and no reason is known for the remainder. The DNA was the basis for D and trimming; V, J and clone size are from that table. The sample includes over 85,000 clones, with roughly 79% observed a single time. Jointly, the top ten make up about 2% of the sample.

What the work shows at the level of the full study, not this receptor alone: Because HLA typing was unavailable for some donors at each locus, only the typed subset was used in association tests. A total of fewer than 200 TCR beta chains were listed by the study as associated with cytomegalovirus. Most CMV-associated TCR beta chains appeared to be HLA-restricted in a later analysis, and the HLA associations seemed to be driven largely by CMV exposure. Correlated functional status among segregating V segments might be attributable to linkage disequilibrium, but an unknown experimental factor could not be ruled out. Some IMGT-functional V segments, including TRBV6-2 and TRBV6-3, could not be told apart with the 87-base-pair reads, so those segments were excluded. Roughly uniform sequencing depth across donors was assumed in presence/absence analyses, although this assumption may not hold. According to a later analysis, TCR association rates differed among HLA loci, with DRB1 alleles showing the most associated TCRs and HLA-C alleles showing the fewest. This cohort had only TCR beta chains sequenced, and the lack of alpha or paired-chain data limited which features could be detected. For the cohort, immune exposure information was limited to CMV serostatus. The classifier was reported to diagnose cytomegalovirus status with high specificity and sensitivity in both the original cohort and the validation cohort. Several of the top co-occurrence clusters appeared to be linked to parvovirus B19, influenza, CMV and Epstein-Barr virus, according to a later analysis. An association between a missense DCLRE1C variant and V-gene and J-gene trimming of TCR beta chains was found in a later genetic analysis and replicated in an independent cohort. In a later analysis, some 17,000 TCR beta sequences were associated with specific HLA alleles at a false discovery rate of 0.05. Compared with equally common non-associated chains, HLA-associated TCR beta chains in a later analysis were more clonally expanded and had lower generation probabilities. The earlier analysis of approximately 590 of the donors excluded roughly 17 rarely observed V segments, including chromosome 9 orphons, because counts were too low. It was suggested by the authors that the approach could potentially be generalized to other disease states and immunological phenotypes. Broadly in line with IMGT annotations, most TCR beta V segments showed up in productive rearrangements about 90% or about 30% of the time in an earlier analysis of about 500 of the donors. A few of the identified cytomegalovirus-associated TCR beta chains were confirmed in vitro to be specific for cytomegalovirus antigens. A cluster of highly shared sequence variants was judged likely to represent a technical artifact of the sequencing pipeline. While some public TCRs were present in many individuals, most TCR sequences turned up only very rarely across donors. A further reported finding was that TCR beta sequences accurately predicted the HLA-A and HLA-B alleles for most subjects in the first cohort. When HLA alleles, especially DR and DQ, strongly co-occurred, TCR associations were difficult to assign to individual alleles. A later genetic analysis reported fewer N-insertions in productive TCRs among donors in an Asian-associated ancestry cluster than the roughly 690-donor mean.

The sample comprised PBMCs. Rearrangement joined TRBV6-6 to TRBJ2-5; 7 nucleotides in the junction match TRBD1. The clonotype originates from a middle-aged man in good health and CMV-seronegative. Read as DNA, the sequence is TGTGCCAGCAGCCCCCCCCGGGACAGTCAAGAGACCCAGTACTTC. This is translated as CASSPPRDSQETQYF.